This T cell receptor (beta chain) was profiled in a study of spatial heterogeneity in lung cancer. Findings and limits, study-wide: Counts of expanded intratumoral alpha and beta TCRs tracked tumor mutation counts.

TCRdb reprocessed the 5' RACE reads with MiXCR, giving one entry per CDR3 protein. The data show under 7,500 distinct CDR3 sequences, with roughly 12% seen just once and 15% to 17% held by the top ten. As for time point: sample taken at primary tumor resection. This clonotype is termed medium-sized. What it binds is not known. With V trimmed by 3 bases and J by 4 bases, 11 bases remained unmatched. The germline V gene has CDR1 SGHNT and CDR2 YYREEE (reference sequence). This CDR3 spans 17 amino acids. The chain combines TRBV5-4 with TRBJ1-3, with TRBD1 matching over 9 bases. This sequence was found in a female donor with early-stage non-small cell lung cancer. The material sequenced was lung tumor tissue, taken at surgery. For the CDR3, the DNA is TGTGCCAGCAGCTCTACCCGGACAGGGGTAACGGGAAACACCATATATTTT. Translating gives CASSSTRTGVTGNTIYF. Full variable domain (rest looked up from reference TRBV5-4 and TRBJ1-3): ETGVTQSPTHLIKTRGQQVTLRCSSQSGHNTVSWYQQALGQGPQFIFQYYREEENGRGNFPPRFSGLQFPNYSSELNVNALELDDSALYLCASSSTRTGVTGNTIYFGEGSWLTVV.